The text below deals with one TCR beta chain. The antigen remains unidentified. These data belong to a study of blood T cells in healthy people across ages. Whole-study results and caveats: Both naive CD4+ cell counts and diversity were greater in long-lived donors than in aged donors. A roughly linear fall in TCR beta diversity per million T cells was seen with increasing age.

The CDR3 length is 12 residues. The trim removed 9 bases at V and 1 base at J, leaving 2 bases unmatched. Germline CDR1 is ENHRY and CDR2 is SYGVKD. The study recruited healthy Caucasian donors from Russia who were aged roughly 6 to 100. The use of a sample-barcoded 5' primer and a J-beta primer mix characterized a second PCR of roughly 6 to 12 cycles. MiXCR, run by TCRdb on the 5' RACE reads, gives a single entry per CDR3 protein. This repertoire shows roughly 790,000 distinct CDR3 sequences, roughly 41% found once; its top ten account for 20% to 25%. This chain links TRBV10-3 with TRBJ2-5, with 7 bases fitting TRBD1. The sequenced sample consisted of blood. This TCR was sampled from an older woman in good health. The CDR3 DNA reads TGTGCCATACAGGGGACCCAAGAGACCCAGTACTTC. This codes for CAIQGTQETQYF.